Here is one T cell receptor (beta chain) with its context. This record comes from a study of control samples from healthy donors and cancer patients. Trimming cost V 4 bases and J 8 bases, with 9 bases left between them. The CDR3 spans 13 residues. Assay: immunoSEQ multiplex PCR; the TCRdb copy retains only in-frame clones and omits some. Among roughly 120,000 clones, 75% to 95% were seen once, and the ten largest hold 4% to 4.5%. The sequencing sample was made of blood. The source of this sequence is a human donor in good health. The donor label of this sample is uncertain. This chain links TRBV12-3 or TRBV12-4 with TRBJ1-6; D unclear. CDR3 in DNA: TGTGCCAGCAGTTCACAGATTGATTCACCCCTCCACTTT. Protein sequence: CASSSQIDSPLHF.